The 21 T cell receptor beta chains listed next were all sequenced from one sample in a study of T cell repertoires in cytomegalovirus infection. TCRdb independently ran MiXCR on the reads; one entry per CDR3 protein. The sample consists of about 130,000 distinct CDR3 sequences, 8% to 9% of them appearing once. Sequencing used PBMCs. The receptors were gathered from a human donor in good health (CMV status not recorded). Some clones in this sample may be carry-over from other donors' samples.

Many counts were recorded for this clonotype. The J gene is TRBJ1-2, the V gene TRBV15; 9 nucleotides line up with TRBD1. CDR1 LNHNV and CDR2 YYDKDF come from the germline V gene (reference sequence). CDR3 size: 14 residues. Trimming at V came to 4 bases and at J to 8 bases, leaving 8 bases not matched to a gene. CDR3 bases: TGTGCCACCAGCACTAGGGGACAGGGCAGGGGCTACACCTTC. Its translation: CATSTRGQGRGYTF.

The gene calls are TRBV5-4 and TRBJ1-1; TRBD1 is a possible D gene (6 bases). The CDR3 extends over 14 amino acids. Germline V CDR1 and CDR2: SGHNT, YYREEE (reference sequence). V was pared by 4 bases and J by 0 bases, with 10 bases between. In DNA, the CDR3 is TGTGCCAGCAGCGTGGACAGTATGAACACTGAAGCTTTCTTT. Residues: CASSVDSMNTEAFF.

The chain employs TRBV10-3 and TRBJ1-1; no definite D call. Germline V gene data show CDR1 as ENHRY and CDR2 as SYGVKD. The V gene lost 4 bases and the J gene lost 2 bases, with 11 bases spanning the gap. This CDR3 is 14 amino acids long. As DNA, the CDR3 is TGTGCCATCAGTGGCGGTACGAGTAACACTGAAGCTTTCTTT. Translation: CAISGGTSNTEAFF.

The genes are TRBV29-1 and TRBJ2-1; no definite D call. The germline V and J ends were trimmed by 2 bases and 8 bases, with 22 bases remaining between them. Germline V gene lookup returns CDR1 SQVTM and CDR2 ANQGSEA. This CDR3 has 16 amino acids. This CDR3 is CSVESPQVRVAHEQFF. CDR3 nucleotides: TGCAGCGTTGAAAGTCCACAAGTTAGGGTAGCTCATGAGCAGTTCTTC.

The sample holds a few counts of this clonotype. This chain connects TRBV6-5 to TRBJ1-5, with D uncertain. Germline-derived CDR1 and CDR2 are MNHEY and SVGAGI. Trimming took off 5 bases at V and 4 bases at J, with 9 bases between the two ends. The CDR3 has 13 residues. The CDR3 coding sequence is TGTGCCAGCAGTGTAGCCGTGAATCAGCCCCAGCATTTT. Translated: CASSVAVNQPQHF.

This clonotype was seen many times. This sequence joins TRBV7-8 and TRBJ1-2; 7 nucleotides align to TRBD1. V lost 5 bases and J lost 6; bases outside the gene matches: 15. This CDR3 spans 16 amino acids. Germline V gives CDR1 SGHVS, CDR2 FQNEAQ. CDR3 DNA sequence: TGTGCCAGCAGCGGAAAACATACAGGGGCCCCCAATGGCTACACCTTC. Amino acid sequence: CASSGKHTGAPNGYTF.

This clonotype was recorded many times. V and J are TRBV7-8 and TRBJ2-1; TRBD1 matches 8 bases. V lost 5 bases to trimming and J lost 8 bases; unmatched junction nucleotides: 17. Germline CDR1 and CDR2: SGHVS and FQNEAQ. There are 17 residues in the CDR3. In DNA, the CDR3 is TGTGCCAGCAGCACTAGGGGGAACAGGGGGTTATTCGATGAGCAGTTCTTC. Translated, it gives CASSTRGNRGLFDEQFF. The full variable domain, completed using reference TRBV7-8 and TRBJ2-1, is GAGVSQSPRYKVAKRGQDVALRCDPISGHVSLFWYQQALGQGPEFLTYFQNEAQLDKSGLPSDRFFAERPEGSVSTLKIQRTQQEDSAVYLCASSTRGNRGLFDEQFFGPGTRLTVL.

This clonotype has more than one count but fewer than ten. The chain combines TRBV20-1 with TRBJ1-5, with D maybe TRBD1 (6 bases). The ends were cut back, 6 bases at V and 4 bases at J, with 16 bases in the middle. The CDR3 has 14 amino acids. CDR1 is DFQATT and CDR2 is SNEGSKA in the germline V gene (reference sequence). The CDR3 region has the DNA TGCAGTGCCGCACAGGGTCGAGTAAATCAGCCCCAGCATTTT. As protein: CSAAQGRVNQPQHF.

There are a few counts of this clonotype. The gene calls are TRBV6-2 or TRBV6-3 and TRBJ1-1, with unresolved D. Trimming took 6 bases from V and 4 from J, leaving 21 bases between them. Germline CDR1 is MNHEY and CDR2 is SVGEGT. The CDR3 length is 16 residues. The CDR3 is CASSSYPATKRTEAFF. CDR3 DNA sequence: TGTGCCAGCAGCAGTTATCCAGCCACCAAACGCACTGAAGCTTTCTTT.

Many counts were recorded for this clonotype. This CDR3 reads CASSLQSLGTEAFF. CDR3 in DNA: TGCGCCAGCAGCTTGCAGTCTCTAGGCACTGAAGCTTTCTTT. This chain connects TRBV5-1 to TRBJ1-1; D not certain. This CDR3 is built from 14 residues. Germline V gives CDR1 SGHRS, CDR2 YFSETQ. The ends were cut back, 1 base at V and 4 bases at J, with 11 bases in the middle.

This clonotype was seen a few times. The rearrangement uses TRBV20-1 and TRBJ2-5; D is unclear. The length of the CDR3 is 11 residues. The germline V gene encodes CDR1 DFQATT and CDR2 SNEGSKA (reference sequence). V shed 6 bases and J shed 6 bases, with 11 bases lying between them. DNA of the CDR3: TGCAGTGCCCCACCCGGCCAGACCCAGTACTTC. It encodes CSAPPGQTQYF.

For this clonotype: A much larger clone is a single base away; this may be a read error. This chain uses TRBV29-1 with TRBJ2-2; the D is unclear. CDR1 and CDR2 from the germline V gene are SQVTM and ANQGSEA. V was trimmed by 2 bases and J by 4 bases, leaving 14 bases between them. The CDR3 is 15 residues long. The CDR3 region has the DNA TGCAGCGTTGAAATTGTGGGCTCGGGCACCGGGGAGCTGTTTTTT. It translates to CSVEIVGSGTGELFF.

This chain connects TRBV20-1 to TRBJ2-7, with 7 bases identical to TRBD2. Germline V gene lookup returns CDR1 DFQATT and CDR2 SNEGSKA (reference sequence). The CDR3 totals 15 residues. V shed 1 base and J 2 bases; nucleotides not matched to a gene: 8. CDR3 DNA sequence: TGCAGTGCTAGAGCTGCCAGCGGGGTTACCTACGAGCAGTACTTC. Protein product: CSARAASGVTYEQYF.

This clonotype was observed at least ten times. The gene calls are TRBV9 and TRBJ2-7, with a tentative D call TRBD2 (5 bases). Germline values: CDR1 SGDLS, CDR2 YYNGEE. Trimming took 2 bases from V and 5 from J, leaving 17 bases between them. This CDR3 contains 15 residues. CDR3 DNA: TGTGCCAGCAGCGTCCCCCCCCCCCAGCGGAACGAGCAGTACTTC. Translated: CASSVPPPQRNEQYF.

The sample holds many counts of this clonotype. The chain carries TRBV6-5 and TRBJ2-7; possible D gene TRBD1, 6 bases. This CDR3 has 16 amino acids. Germline-derived CDR1 and CDR2 are MNHEY and SVGAGI. V was trimmed by 6 bases and J by 0 bases, leaving 18 bases between them. CDR3 protein: CASSRMAPTGSYEQYF. CDR3 coding DNA: TGTGCCAGCAGCCGAATGGCGCCGACAGGCTCCTACGAGCAGTACTTC.

This clonotype came up many times. This rearrangement joins TRBV2 to TRBJ1-1, with no clear D. This CDR3 contains 13 residues. The germline V gene has CDR1 SNHLY and CDR2 FYNNEI. Trimming removed 3 bases at V and 0 bases at J, with 5 bases between. The CDR3 DNA is TGTGCCAGCAGTGATGACATGAACACTGAAGCTTTCTTT. Protein: CASSDDMNTEAFF. The full variable domain, rest sourced from reference TRBV2 and TRBJ1-1, is EPEVTQTPSHQVTQMGQEVILRCVPISNHLYFYWYRQILGQKVEFLVSFYNNEISEKSEIFDDQFSVERPDGSNFTLKIRSTKLEDSAMYFCASSDDMNTEAFFGQGTRLTVV.

This clonotype has ten or more counts. This sequence joins TRBV7-2 and TRBJ1-1; tentatively, D is TRBD1 (6 bases). CDR3 length equals 13 residues. V lost 6 bases, J lost 1 base, and 9 bases lay in between. Looked up from germline, CDR1 is SGHTA and CDR2 is FQGNSA. The CDR3 nucleotides are TGTGCCAGCAGTGTACAGGGGAACACTGAAGCTTTCTTT. Its protein product is CASSVQGNTEAFF.

A word on this clonotype: A much more abundant neighbour one base away suggests this may be a read error. This rearrangement joins TRBV29-1 to TRBJ2-1, with 11 bases that match TRBD2. The J call may be in error: the DNA end matches TRBJ2-7 better. Germline CDR1 and CDR2: SQVTM and ANQGSEA. This CDR3 has 15 residues. CDR3 nucleotides: TGCAGCGTCATTATAGCGGGGGGGGCCTACAATGAGCAGTACTTC. Translated, it gives CSVIIAGGAYNEQYF.

This clonotype was observed a few times. V usage is TRBV6-2 or TRBV6-3 and J usage is TRBJ2-3; 12 nucleotides line up with TRBD2. Germline-derived CDR1 and CDR2 are MNHEY and SVGEGT. This CDR3 contains 15 residues. V gave up 7 bases and J gave up 9 bases; unmatched junction bases: 11. The CDR3 sequence: CASISSGLAGGTQYF. Written as DNA, the CDR3 is TGTGCCAGCATTTCTTCGGGACTAGCGGGCGGGACGCAGTATTTT.

This clonotype was seen at least ten times. The chain is built from TRBV9 and TRBJ1-1; 8 bases are a match to TRBD1. There are 16 residues in the CDR3. Germline values: CDR1 SGDLS, CDR2 YYNGEE. After removal of 3 bases from V and 4 bases from J, the junction contained 11 bases not matched to a gene. The CDR3: CASSAGTGKGGTEAFF. The CDR3 nucleotides are TGTGCCAGCAGCGCAGGGACAGGAAAGGGGGGCACTGAAGCTTTCTTT.

The chain joins TRBV20-1 to TRBJ2-1; TRBD2 aligns across 14 bases. This CDR3 region has 19 residues. V lost 3 bases, J lost 0 bases, and 10 bases stayed unmatched. The V gene's germline CDR1 is DFQATT and CDR2 SNEGSKA (reference sequence). The CDR3 here is CSARAGTSGGPSSYNEQFF. The CDR3 bases are TGCAGTGCTAGGGCAGGGACTAGCGGGGGTCCAAGCTCCTACAATGAGCAGTTCTTC.